Listed here are 3 T cell receptor beta chains from one sample, sequenced in a study of tumor and adjacent non-tumor tissue in lung cancer listed by TCRdb under 2018. RNA was extracted from bulk unsorted tissue and checked for quality with a NanoDrop ND-1000 and an Agilent 2100. Libraries were built with multiplex PCR. Sequenced on an Illumina HiSeq 2500. Following protocols modified from ARM-PCR, the researchers constructed TCRbeta libraries through three rounds of nested PCR with primers (Table S4). The public reads were quality trimmed at Q25 with fastp and then assembled into clones with MiXCR by TCRdb, keeping productive beta chains. Rows are unified per CDR3 protein, each entry keeping the most common DNA and genes. Counted in this sample were 110,000 or so distinct CDR3 sequences; 60% to 80% of them appeared once. Roughly 35% of the sample is in the top ten clones. The specimen was lung tumor tissue. The receptors were gathered from an older woman with non-small cell lung cancer.

Concerning this clonotype: A read error may account for a junction end that differs from germline. The chain links TRBV11-2 to TRBJ2-1, with 9 bases matching TRBD2. Germline V gene lookup returns CDR1 SGHAT and CDR2 FQNNGV. The CDR3 spans 15 residues. The chain's CDR3 is CARSLASGVADEQLF. CDR3 nucleotide sequence: TGTGCCAGAAGCTTAGCTAGCGGGGTGGCGGATGAGCAGTTGTTC.

As for this clonotype: Germline is not matched at one junction end, which may reflect a read error. This chain connects TRBV4-1 to TRBJ2-3; TRBD1 or TRBD2 may be the D gene (5 bases each). The CDR3 loop spans 11 amino acids. Germline V lookup: CDR1 MGHRA, CDR2 YSYEKL. The CDR3 nucleotides read TGTGCCAGCGGCCAAGGGACTACGCAGTATTTT. This gives the protein CASGQGTTQYF.

This clonotype was counted many times. The chain combines TRBV5-4 with TRBJ2-3; 9 nucleotides align to TRBD1. The ends lost 3 bases at V and 2 bases at J; junction bases unmatched: 10. Per germline, CDR1 SGHNT and CDR2 YYREEE (reference sequence). The length of the CDR3 is 17 residues. The CDR3 sequence is CASSSAQDRGVTDTQYF. Here the CDR3 DNA reads TGTGCCAGCAGCTCGGCCCAGGACAGGGGAGTCACAGATACGCAGTATTTT.